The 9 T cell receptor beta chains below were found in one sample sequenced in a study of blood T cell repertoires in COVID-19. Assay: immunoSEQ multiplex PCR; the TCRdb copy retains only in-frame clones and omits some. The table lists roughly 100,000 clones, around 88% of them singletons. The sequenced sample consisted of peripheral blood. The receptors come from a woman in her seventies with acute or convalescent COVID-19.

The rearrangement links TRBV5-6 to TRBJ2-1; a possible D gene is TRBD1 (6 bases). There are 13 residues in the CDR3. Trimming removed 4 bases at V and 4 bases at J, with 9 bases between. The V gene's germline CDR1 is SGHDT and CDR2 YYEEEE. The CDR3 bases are TGTGCCAGCAGCCCTACAGGGTACAATGAGCAGTTCTTC. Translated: CASSPTGYNEQFF.

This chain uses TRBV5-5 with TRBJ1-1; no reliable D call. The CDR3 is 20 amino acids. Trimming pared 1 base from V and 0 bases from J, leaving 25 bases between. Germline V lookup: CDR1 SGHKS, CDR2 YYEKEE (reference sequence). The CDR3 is CASSLSSYTAAIYLNTEAFF. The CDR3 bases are TGTGCCAGCAGCTTGTCGAGCTATACCGCCGCCATTTACCTGAACACTGAAGCTTTCTTT.

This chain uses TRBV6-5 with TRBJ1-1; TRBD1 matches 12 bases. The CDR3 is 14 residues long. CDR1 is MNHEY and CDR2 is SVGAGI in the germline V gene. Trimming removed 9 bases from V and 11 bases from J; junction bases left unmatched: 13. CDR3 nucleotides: TGTGCCAGTAGGGACAGGGGGCGTAAGGGTTTGGCTTTCTTT. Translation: CASRDRGRKGLAFF.

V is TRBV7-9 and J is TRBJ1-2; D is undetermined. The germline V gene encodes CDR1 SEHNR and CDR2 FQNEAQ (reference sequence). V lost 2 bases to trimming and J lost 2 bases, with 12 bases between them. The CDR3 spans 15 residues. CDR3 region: CASSLMLRGNYGYTF. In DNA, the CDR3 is TGTGCCAGCAGCTTAATGCTCAGAGGAAACTATGGCTACACCTTC.

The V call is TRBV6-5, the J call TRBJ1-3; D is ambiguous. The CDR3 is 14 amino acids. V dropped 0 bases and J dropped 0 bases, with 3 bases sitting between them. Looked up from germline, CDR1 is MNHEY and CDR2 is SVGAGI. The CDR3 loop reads CASSYSGSGNTIYF. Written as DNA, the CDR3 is TGTGCCAGCAGTTACTCCGGCTCTGGAAACACCATATATTTT.

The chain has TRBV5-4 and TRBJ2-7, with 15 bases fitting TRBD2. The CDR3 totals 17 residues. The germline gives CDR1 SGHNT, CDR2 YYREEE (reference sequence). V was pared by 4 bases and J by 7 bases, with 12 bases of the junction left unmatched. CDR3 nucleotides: TGTGCCAGCAGCCAGGGACTAGCGGGAGGTGGTAAACATGAGCAGTACTTC. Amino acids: CASSQGLAGGGKHEQYF.

DNA of the CDR3: TGTGCCACCGGGGACAGCCAATACGAGCAGTACTTC. Translating it yields CATGDSQYEQYF. The rearrangement links TRBV10-3 to TRBJ2-7; 7 bases match TRBD1. The junction had 7 bases not matched to a gene; V was cut back by 10 bases and J by 4 bases. Germline assignment: CDR1 ENHRY and CDR2 SYGVKD. CDR3 size: 12 residues.

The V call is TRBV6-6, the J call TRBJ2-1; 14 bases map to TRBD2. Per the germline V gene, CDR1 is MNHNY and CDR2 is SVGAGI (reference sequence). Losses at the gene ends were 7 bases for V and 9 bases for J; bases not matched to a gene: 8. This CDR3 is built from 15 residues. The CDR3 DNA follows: TGTGCCAGCATTGGGGGACTAGCGGGAGATCGTGAGCAGTTCTTC. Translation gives CASIGGLAGDREQFF.

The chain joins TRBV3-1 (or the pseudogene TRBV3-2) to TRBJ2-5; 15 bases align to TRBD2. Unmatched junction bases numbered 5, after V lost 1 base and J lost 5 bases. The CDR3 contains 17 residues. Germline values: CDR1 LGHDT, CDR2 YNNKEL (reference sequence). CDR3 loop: CASSQGTSGRVGETQYF. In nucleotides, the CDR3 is TGTGCCAGCAGCCAAGGGACTAGCGGGAGGGTTGGTGAGACCCAGTACTTC.